Below are 23 T cell receptor beta chains sequenced from a single sample in a study of blood T cell repertoires in COVID-19. Only in-frame clones appear in the TCRdb table, and some are missing; sequencing was by immunoSEQ multiplex PCR. Among around 97,000 clones listed, about 80% were seen once. Sequences were obtained from peripheral blood. The receptors come from a human donor in a cohort sampled during active or convalescent COVID-19.

V and J are TRBV4-1 and TRBJ1-4; the D is unclear. The ends were cut back, 0 bases at V and 7 bases at J, with 12 bases in the middle. Germline V CDR1 and CDR2: MGHRA, YSYEKL. This CDR3 spans 15 amino acids. The CDR3 DNA is TGCGCCAGCAGCCAAGAGCGGGGAGGCCGTGAAAAACTGTTTTTT. Protein product: CASSQERGGREKLFF.

This clone was detected only once. The J gene is TRBJ2-3, the V gene TRBV10-3, with 8 bases identical to TRBD1. Germline CDR1 ENHRY, CDR2 SYGVKD. J gave up 3 bases and V 4 bases, and 6 bases lay outside the gene matches. The CDR3 runs 15 residues. The CDR3 loop is CAISGGTGQTDTQYF. In DNA, the CDR3 is TGTGCCATCAGTGGAGGGACAGGACAGACAGATACGCAGTATTTT.

The V call is TRBV7-9, the J call TRBJ2-1, with 7 bases identical to TRBD1. This CDR3 is 16 amino acids long. The V gene end was trimmed by 3 bases and the J gene end by 0 bases; junction bases not matched to a gene: 5. CDR1 is SEHNR and CDR2 is FQNEAQ in the germline V gene (reference sequence). CDR3 sequence: CASSLTGLSSYNEQFF. The CDR3 DNA is TGTGCCAGCAGCTTGACAGGGCTGAGCTCCTACAATGAGCAGTTCTTC. The full variable domain, with the rest looked up from reference TRBV7-9 and TRBJ2-1, is DTGVSQNPRHKITKRGQNVTFRCDPISEHNRLYWYRQTLGQGPEFLTYFQNEAQLEKSRLLSDRFSAERPKGSFSTLEIQRTEQGDSAMYLCASSLTGLSSYNEQFFGPGTRLTVL.

This clone was detected only once. The chain is built from TRBV2 and TRBJ1-1; D gene unclear. The CDR3 is 13 residues long. Germline loops: CDR1 SNHLY, CDR2 FYNNEI. Trimming left V 5 bases short and J 1 base short, with 8 bases between. CDR3 sequence: CASSMRENTEAFF. Written as DNA, the CDR3 is TGTGCCAGCAGTATGCGGGAGAACACTGAAGCTTTCTTT.

The V and J genes are TRBV24-1 and TRBJ1-1, with D tentatively TRBD1 (5 bases). Per the germline V gene, CDR1 is KGHDR and CDR2 is SFDVKD. The ends were cut back, 4 bases at V and 0 bases at J, with 14 bases in the middle. The CDR3 consists of 16 residues. CDR3 in DNA: TGTGCCACCAGTGAATCAGGGTATGGGATGAACACTGAAGCTTTCTTT. Translation gives CATSESGYGMNTEAFF.

The chain uses TRBV10-3 and TRBJ1-2; 10 bases fit TRBD1. Germline V gene lookup returns CDR1 ENHRY and CDR2 SYGVKD. Trimming took 2 bases from V and 7 from J; bases not matched to a gene: 4. The CDR3 loop spans 14 amino acids. The CDR3 DNA follows: TGTGCCATCAGTGAGAGGACAGGGGGGGCTGGCTACACCTTC. Residues: CAISERTGGAGYTF.

V usage is TRBV4-2 and J usage is TRBJ2-1; TRBD2 agrees at 8 bases. Trimming at V came to 2 bases and at J to 5 bases, leaving 8 bases not matched to a gene. The CDR3 has 16 residues. Germline loops: CDR1 LGHNA, CDR2 YNFKEQ. In DNA form, the CDR3 reads TGTGCCAGCAGCCAAAAGTGGCTAGCGGGCGACAATGAGCAGTTCTTC. It translates to CASSQKWLAGDNEQFF.

The genes are TRBV19 and TRBJ2-3; 10 nucleotides line up with TRBD2. This CDR3 has 17 residues. Germline trimming cut 3 bases from V and 6 bases from J; bases unmatched to any gene: 12. Germline CDR1 LNHDA, CDR2 SQIVND (reference sequence). As DNA, the CDR3 is TGTGCCAGTAGTATCGTTGGTAGCGGGGGGTATCGGGATACGCAGTATTTT. Its protein product is CASSIVGSGGYRDTQYF.

The rearrangement links TRBV4-3 to TRBJ1-3; perhaps TRBD1 as D (6 bases). From germline, CDR1 is LGHNA and CDR2 YSLEER. The CDR3 is 13 residues long. Trimming stripped 5 bases from V and 6 bases from J, with 11 bases between. This chain's CDR3 is CASSKNRENTIYF. As DNA, the CDR3 is TGCGCCAGCAGCAAGAACAGGGAAAACACCATATATTTT.

The CDR3 coding sequence is TGCGCCAGCAGTGAGGAGGTGGGTTCAGCTTTCTTT. Amino acid sequence: CASSEEVGSAFF. The chain uses TRBV10-2 and TRBJ1-1; D unresolved. The germline gives CDR1 WSHSY, CDR2 SAAADI. Trimming removed 2 bases from V and 10 bases from J, with 11 bases in between. The CDR3 is 12 amino acids.

The CDR3 protein is CASSPGTSGAYEQYF. CDR3 coding DNA: TGTGCCAGCTCACCAGGGACTAGCGGGGCCTACGAGCAGTACTTC. The chain joins TRBV18 to TRBJ2-7, with 13 bases that match TRBD2. Germline V gene lookup returns CDR1 KGHSH and CDR2 LQKENI. The CDR3 consists of 15 residues. V was pared by 2 bases and J by 2 bases, with 0 bases of the junction left unmatched.

V usage is TRBV3-1 (or the pseudogene TRBV3-2) and J usage is TRBJ2-1, with D perhaps TRBD2 (5 bases). Germline CDR1 is LGHDT and CDR2 is YNNKEL (reference sequence). The germline V and J ends were trimmed by 0 bases and 13 bases, with 10 bases remaining between them. This CDR3 contains 12 residues. In DNA form, the CDR3 reads TGTGCCAGCAGCCAAGAAGCGGTAGGACAGTTCTTC. It codes for CASSQEAVGQFF.

The chain recombines TRBV19 with TRBJ1-5; 7 nucleotides align to TRBD1. Per germline, CDR1 LNHDA and CDR2 SQIVND (reference sequence). The CDR3 covers 15 residues. The V gene end was trimmed by 5 bases and the J gene end by 3 bases; junction bases not matched to a gene: 7. The CDR3, as DNA: TGTGCCAGTAGTGACCGGGACAGCTTCAATCAGCCCCAGCATTTT. This encodes CASSDRDSFNQPQHF.

The rearrangement links TRBV6-6 to TRBJ1-6; D remains unclear. CDR3 length: 12 amino acids. Germline CDR1 reads MNHNY; CDR2 reads SVGAGI (reference sequence). The germline V and J ends were trimmed by 2 bases and 7 bases, with 3 bases remaining between them. The CDR3 nucleotides read TGTGCCAGCAGTTACGAGAATTCACCCCTCCACTTT. This gives the protein CASSYENSPLHF.

J is TRBJ2-1 and V is TRBV18, with D possibly TRBD1 on 6 matching bases. CDR3 length: 13 residues. CDR1 and CDR2 from the germline V gene are KGHSH and LQKENI. With 0 bases removed from V and 10 bases from J, the gap between germline ends came to 10 bases. As DNA, the CDR3 is TGTGCCAGCTCACCACCTTCTGGACAGGAGCAGTTCTTC. Amino acids: CASSPPSGQEQFF.

This clone was detected once. The rearrangement joins TRBV18 to TRBJ1-3; TRBD1 matches 9 bases. The CDR3 runs 14 residues. Germline V lookup: CDR1 KGHSH, CDR2 LQKENI. J lost 7 bases, V lost 3 bases, and 4 bases had no gene match. As DNA, the CDR3 is TGTGCCAGCTCACCGCGGGACAGGGTGAACACCATATATTTT. This translates into CASSPRDRVNTIYF.

The chain has TRBV28 and TRBJ1-1; 11 nucleotides line up with TRBD1. The CDR3 contains 14 residues. V dropped 7 bases and J dropped 5; count of bases not matched to a gene: 6. Germline CDR1 and CDR2: MDHEN and SYDVKM. CDR3 sequence: CASNQGQGVTEAFF. The CDR3 DNA is TGTGCCAGCAACCAGGGACAGGGGGTTACTGAAGCTTTCTTT.

The rearrangement uses TRBV6-5 and TRBJ1-2, with TRBD1 as a possible D gene (6 bases). The germline V gene has CDR1 MNHEY and CDR2 SVGAGI. With 2 bases removed from V and 7 bases from J, the gap between germline ends came to 11 bases. This CDR3 spans 13 amino acids. Written as DNA, the CDR3 is TGTGCCAGCAGTTACGAGGCAGGGGTTGGCTACACCTTC. Residues: CASSYEAGVGYTF.

The chain is built from TRBV7-2 and TRBJ1-3; 8 bases match TRBD1. This CDR3 is 17 amino acids long. V shed 5 bases, J shed 0 bases, and the junction held 9 bases outside the gene matches. Per germline, CDR1 SGHTA and CDR2 FQGNSA. CDR3 in DNA: TGTGCCAGCAGCACTCGGACAGGGCAAAACTCTGGAAACACCATATATTTT. Translated: CASSTRTGQNSGNTIYF.

The J gene is TRBJ2-2, the V gene TRBV11-3; TRBD2 might be the D (7 bases). This CDR3 has 16 amino acids. Germline loops: CDR1 SGHNT, CDR2 YENEEA. V was shortened by 7 bases and J by 4 bases, with 19 bases between the two germline ends. Here the CDR3 reads CASKPPGGRGTGELFF. The CDR3 DNA sequence: TGTGCCAGCAAACCTCCGGGGGGCCGGGGCACCGGGGAGCTGTTTTTT.

The rearrangement uses TRBV18 and TRBJ1-1; D is unclear. The CDR3 spans 12 residues. Trimming left V 3 bases short and J 8 bases short, with 10 bases between. Germline loops: CDR1 KGHSH, CDR2 LQKENI. CDR3 sequence (DNA): TGTGCCAGCTCACCGTCCAGAGGGGAAGCTTTCTTT. Amino acids: CASSPSRGEAFF. Full variable domain (remainder filled in from reference TRBV18 and TRBJ1-1): NAGVMQNPRHLVRRRGQEARLRCSPMKGHSHVYWYRQLPEEGLKFMVYLQKENIIDESGMPKERFSAEFPKEGPSILRIQQVVRGDSAAYFCASSPSRGEAFFGQGTRLTVV.

V and J are TRBV7-2 and TRBJ2-1; TRBD1 aligns across 8 bases. J was trimmed by 10 bases and V by 5 bases; bases with no gene match: 19. Germline assignment: CDR1 SGHTA and CDR2 FQGNSA. The CDR3 is 17 residues long. In DNA, the CDR3 is TGTGCCAGCAGCCTTAACGGACAGGGCGTCGGGAGTTGGGAGCAGTTCTTC. The encoded protein is CASSLNGQGVGSWEQFF.

The V and J genes are TRBV11-3 and TRBJ2-7; 9 positions match TRBD1. CDR3 length equals 14 residues. CDR1 and CDR2 (germline): SGHNT, YENEEA. Germline trimming cut 3 bases from V and 4 bases from J; bases unmatched to any gene: 4. As DNA, the CDR3 is TGTGCCAGCAGCTTGGACAGGGGATCATACGAGCAGTACTTC. Residues: CASSLDRGSYEQYF.